A single sample gave rise to the 5 T cell receptor beta chains below, sequenced in a study of T cell repertoires in cytomegalovirus infection. Their recognized antigens are unknown. TCRdb re-called the reads with MiXCR, one entry per CDR3 protein. The data contain under 450,000 distinct CDR3 sequences, just under 35% of them singletons. Source: cultured PBMCs, taken from culture after CMV antigen stimulation. The receptor set was obtained from a human donor in good health (CMV status not recorded). Some clones in this sample may be carry-over from other donors' samples.

This chain links TRBV7-8 with TRBJ2-7; D is uncertain. With 3 bases removed from V and 4 bases from J, the gap between germline ends came to 10 bases. This CDR3 region has 13 residues. Germline V gene data show CDR1 as SGHVS and CDR2 as FQNEAQ. This CDR3 is CASSFGVNYEQYV. CDR3 sequence (DNA): TGTGCCAGCAGCTTTGGGGTTAATTACGAGCAGTACGTC.

Only a few counts were recorded for this clonotype. This chain uses TRBV7-2 with TRBJ1-1; D unclear. Trimming took off 5 bases at V and 1 base at J, with 11 bases between the two ends. The CDR3 totals 14 residues. The germline V gene has CDR1 SGHTA and CDR2 FQGNSA. CDR3 bases: TGTGCCAGCAGCACCCTTAACGGGAACACTGAAGCTTTCTTT. Amino acid sequence: CASSTLNGNTEAFF. Complete variable domain (other parts from reference TRBV7-2 and TRBJ1-1): GAGVSQSPSNKVTEKGKDVELRCDPISGHTALYWYRQSLGQGLEFLIYFQGNSAPDKSGLPSDRFSAERTGGSVSTLTIQRTQQEDSAVYLCASSTLNGNTEAFFGQGTRLTVV.

This clonotype showed up many times. This rearrangement joins TRBV7-2 to TRBJ2-3, with TRBD2 identical over 14 bases. Germline CDR1 SGHTA, CDR2 FQGNSA. V trimming: 1 base; J trimming: 3 bases; junction bases outside the gene matches: 3. CDR3 length equals 17 residues. The CDR3 coding sequence is TGTGCCAGCAGCTTAGGGACTAGCGGGAGGTCAACAGATACGCAGTATTTT. It is translated as CASSLGTSGRSTDTQYF.

The chain employs TRBV12-3 or TRBV12-4 and TRBJ1-4; D remains ambiguous. The CDR3 totals 11 residues. V was pared by 5 bases and J by 8 bases, with 6 bases between. The CDR3 loop reads CASSTMEKLFF. The CDR3, as DNA: TGTGCCAGCAGTACGATGGAAAAACTGTTTTTT.

Turning to this clonotype: A junction end diverges from the germline sequence, so it may reflect a read error. The chain is built from TRBV7-4 and TRBJ1-4; 8 nucleotides line up with TRBD1. CDR1 is SGHVT and CDR2 is SQSDAQ in the germline V gene. There are 14 residues in the CDR3. This CDR3 reads CASSSGQGGERLFF. The DNA of the CDR3 is TGTGCCAGCAGCTCCGGACAGGGTGGAGAAAGACTGTTTTTT.